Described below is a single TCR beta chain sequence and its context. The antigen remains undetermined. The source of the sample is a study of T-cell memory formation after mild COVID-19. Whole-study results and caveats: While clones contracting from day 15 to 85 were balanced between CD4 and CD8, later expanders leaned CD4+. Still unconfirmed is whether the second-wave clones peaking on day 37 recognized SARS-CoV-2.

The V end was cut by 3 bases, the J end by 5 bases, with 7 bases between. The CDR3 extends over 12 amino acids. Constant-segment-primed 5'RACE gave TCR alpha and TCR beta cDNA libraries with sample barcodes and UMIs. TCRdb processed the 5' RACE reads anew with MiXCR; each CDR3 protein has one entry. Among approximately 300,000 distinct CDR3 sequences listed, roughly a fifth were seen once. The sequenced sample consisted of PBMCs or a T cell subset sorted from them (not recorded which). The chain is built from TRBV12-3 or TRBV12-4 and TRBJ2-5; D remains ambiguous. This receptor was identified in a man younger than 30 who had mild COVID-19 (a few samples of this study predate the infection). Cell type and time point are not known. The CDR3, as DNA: TGTGCCAGCAGTTTTGCGGCGGAGACCCAGTACTTC. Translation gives CASSFAAETQYF.